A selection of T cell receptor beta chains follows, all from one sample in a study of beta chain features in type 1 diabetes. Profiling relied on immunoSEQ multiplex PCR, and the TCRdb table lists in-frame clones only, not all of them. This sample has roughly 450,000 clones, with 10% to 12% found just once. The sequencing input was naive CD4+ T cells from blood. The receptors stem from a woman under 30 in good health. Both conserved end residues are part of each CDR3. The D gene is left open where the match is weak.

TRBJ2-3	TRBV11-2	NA	CASSLNDGTDTQYF
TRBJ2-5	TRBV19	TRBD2	CASRLAGAETQYF
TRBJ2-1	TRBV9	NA	CASSPNPNYPNEQFF
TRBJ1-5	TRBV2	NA	CASSQGHGNQPQHF
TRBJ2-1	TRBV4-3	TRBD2	CASSQVGTSSYEQFF
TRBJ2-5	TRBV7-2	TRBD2	CASSFSRGNIGETQYF
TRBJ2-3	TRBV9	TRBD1	CASSVRRGTGEVDTQYF
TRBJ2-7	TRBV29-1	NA	CSVEGHDGVGYEQYF
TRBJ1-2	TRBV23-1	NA	CASSQQAHYSYGYTF
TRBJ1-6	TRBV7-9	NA	CASSLAGRSNSPLHF